This TCR beta chain was identified during a study of blood T cell repertoires in COVID-19 (dated by TCRdb to 2018 to 2021). Study-level background: Samples covering the acute and convalescent phases of COVID-19 were provided by collaborators in the United States, Italy and Spain. A freely available public database, intended as a resource for researchers studying the immune response to SARS-CoV-2, is where the repertoires were released. Where available, HLA class I and class II types were obtained from metadata supplied by the sample provider rather than from assay-based typing. The samples were drawn from two sources: the first 160 participants of the ongoing ImmuneRACE study, and 950 to 1,500 subjects contributed by 6 global collaborators. The prospective study material was composed of cDNA or gDNA derived from T cells, B-cell-depleted T cells, or PBMCs. Subjects who had been exposed to COVID-19, were actively infected with it, or had recovered from it provided the deeply sampled blood TCRbeta repertoires that made up the dataset. The sample metadata nearly always contained a de-identified subject ID, COVID-19 status, age in years and sex. Overall results and qualifications from the work: Clinical and demographic metadata were provided uncurated, with the amount varying by source and participant.

Note on this clone: The clone's antigen remains unknown. Within one base of it there is no much larger clone, and no base qualities were kept.

Each collaborating institution followed its own protocols to collect whole blood in K2EDTA tubes. For TCRbeta analysis, collaborators shipped samples as frozen whole blood, isolated PBMCs, or DNA extracted from either of those sample types. The CDR3 goes from the cysteine to the phenylalanine over 14 residues. The read is trimmed to its CDR3 DNA, 42 bases read in frame from base 1. V drops 7 bases and J drops 0 bases, leaving 11 bases in between. According to the germline V gene, CDR1 reads MNHEY and CDR2 reads SVGAGI. TCRbeta CDR3 regions were amplified from genomic DNA by means of the immunoSEQ Assay, a bias-controlled multiplex PCR. The authors' pipeline ran thus. The number of nucleated cells in each sample was estimated by amplification of reference gene primers within the assay. Sequence reads were collapsed and filtered to measure the absolute abundance of every unique TCRbeta CDR3 rearrangement. For each sample, productive Simpson clonality was calculated as the square root of Simpson's diversity index over productive rearrangements. TCRdb's version of the immuneACCESS table is confined to in-frame rearrangements and falls short of the full clone set. An unresolved V gene accounts for under half of the shortfall where checked; the remainder is of unknown origin. V, J and clone size are those of that table, while D and trimming were read from the DNA. The sample records about 120,000 clones, just under 90% of which are singletons. The ten largest clones add up to roughly 2.2% of the sample.

The clonotype originates from a woman aged 45-65 years with acute or convalescent COVID-19. The specimen sequenced was peripheral blood. This chain joins TRBV6-5 to TRBJ2-3; TRBD2 is a weak D gene call, 7 bases matching. The nucleotide sequence is TGTGCCAGCACTCGGGGGGCTAGCACAGATACGCAGTATTTT. This encodes CASTRGASTDTQYF.